In its sample, the clone carrying this TCR beta chain was seen a few times. Its antigen is undetermined. Trimming stripped 3 bases from V and 4 bases from J, with 9 bases between. The CDR3 has 13 residues. CDR1 and CDR2 from the germline V gene are MDHEN and SYDVKM. This specimen comes from a study of cytomegalovirus exposure and HLA in healthy donors. Study-wide context: Of some 360 genotyped donors, about 81% clustered with self-reported Caucasian donors. Broader study findings: Presence/absence analyses took donor sequencing depth as roughly uniform.

PCR employed 60 Vbeta and 13 Jbeta primers. Here immunoSEQ multiplex PCR was the method, and the copy in TCRdb shows in-frame clones only, minus some. The table shows around 270,000 clones, with 80% occurring only once. In nominal health when sampled, donors likely had unrecorded immune exposures nonetheless. Sequenced: PBMCs. This chain uses TRBV28 with TRBJ1-2; unclear D gene. This TCR came from a girl aged 2-10 years in good health and CMV-seronegative. The CDR3 region has the DNA TGTGCCAGCAGTTTGGTGAAGAGCTATGGCTACACCTTC. This gives the protein CASSLVKSYGYTF.